This T cell receptor beta chain is drawn from a study of identical twins. Broader study findings: Carriage of fewer insertions was seen in abundant cord blood beta clonotypes, whereas memory repertoires showed none.

TCRdb ran MiXCR on the 5' RACE reads and lists one entry per CDR3 protein. The sample yields 500,000 or so distinct CDR3 sequences, 11% to 15% seen once. Points on this clonotype: Its specificity is unknown.

The V end lost 2 bases, the J end lost 2 bases, and 12 bases lay between the germline ends. CDR1 and CDR2 from the germline V gene are SGHAT and FQNNGV. The CDR3 is 15 amino acids. This sample also appeared in a second study, on yellow fever vaccine responses in identical twins. From that paper: Reportedly, the response of twins' T cells to the vaccine seemed partly convergent, partly personalized.

The sequencing input was CD4+ T cells sorted from blood. The origin of this receptor is a woman aged 18-29 years in good health. The chain recombines TRBV11-2 with TRBJ2-5; tentative D call: TRBD1 (5 bases). The CDR3 reads CASSLTGHDQETQYF. CDR3 sequence (DNA): TGTGCCAGCAGCTTAACAGGACACGATCAAGAGACCCAGTACTTC. Using reference TRBV11-2 and TRBJ2-5 for the parts outside the CDR3, the full variable domain is EAGVAQSPRYKIIEKRQSVAFWCNPISGHATLYWYQQILGQGPKLLIQFQNNGVVDDSQLPKDRFSAERLKGVDSTLKIQPAKLEDSAVYLCASSLTGHDQETQYFGPGTRLLVL.